This T cell receptor (beta chain) was captured by sequencing in a study of T cells in Graves' hyperthyroidism and ophthalmopathy. The germline V gene has CDR1 SNHLY and CDR2 FYNNEI. CDR3 length: 14 residues. Trimming cost V 4 bases and J 2 bases, with 10 bases left between them. Amplification targeted TCR beta CDR3 regions from RNA transcripts. The TCR CDR3 first-round RT-PCR relied on the HTBI primer set. TCRdb reanalysed the multiplex PCR reads using MiXCR and keeps one entry per CDR3 protein. The sample yields 250,000 or so distinct CDR3 sequences, over 12% seen once. This clonotype was found many times.

The chain has TRBV2 and TRBJ2-3, with no clear D. This receptor was identified in a woman in her fifties or sixties with Graves' hyperthyroidism that later progressed to Graves' ophthalmopathy. The source material was blood. CDR3 loop: CASSVGPNTDTQYF. CDR3 DNA: TGTGCCAGCAGTGTCGGGCCGAACACAGATACGCAGTATTTT.